Included here is one T cell receptor (beta chain) sequence, with context. The sample originates from a study of beta chain features in type 1 diabetes. Expressed TCRB transcripts were sequenced because the entire RNA isolate underwent reverse transcription. This table comes from immunoSEQ multiplex PCR, and its TCRdb copy is limited to in-frame clones, with some not included. The sample has approximately 330,000 clones; more than 9.5% are singletons. Looked up from germline, CDR1 is LGHNA and CDR2 is YSLEER. V lost 1 base, J lost 8 bases, and 7 bases stayed unmatched. The CDR3 length is 15 residues. The sequenced sample consisted of naive CD4+ T cells from blood. The receptor comes from a woman in her twenties or thirties in good health. V gene TRBV4-3 combines with J gene TRBJ2-3, with 9 bases fitting TRBD2. In DNA, the CDR3 is TGCGCCAGCAGCCAAGCGCTAGCGGGGATGGGTACGCAGTATTTT. Protein: CASSQALAGMGTQYF.